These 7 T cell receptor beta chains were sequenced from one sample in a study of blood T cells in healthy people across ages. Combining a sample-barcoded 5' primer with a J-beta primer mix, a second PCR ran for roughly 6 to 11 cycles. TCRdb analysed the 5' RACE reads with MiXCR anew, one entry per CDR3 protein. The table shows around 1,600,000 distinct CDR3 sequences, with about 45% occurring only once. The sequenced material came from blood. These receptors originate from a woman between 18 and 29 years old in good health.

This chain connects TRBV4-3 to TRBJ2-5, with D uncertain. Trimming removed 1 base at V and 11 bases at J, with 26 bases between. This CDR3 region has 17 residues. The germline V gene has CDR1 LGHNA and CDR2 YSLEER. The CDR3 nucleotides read TGCGCCAGCAGCCAAGGGATCGGGCGTAGCTCCTACAATGAGCAGTACTTC. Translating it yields CASSQGIGRSSYNEQYF.

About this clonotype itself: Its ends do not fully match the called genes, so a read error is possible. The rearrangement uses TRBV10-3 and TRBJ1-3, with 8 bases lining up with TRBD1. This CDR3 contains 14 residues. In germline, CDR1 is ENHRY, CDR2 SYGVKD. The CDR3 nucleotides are TGTGCCATCAGTCCGACAGGGGATGGAAGCACCATATATTTT. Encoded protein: CAISPTGDGSTIYF.

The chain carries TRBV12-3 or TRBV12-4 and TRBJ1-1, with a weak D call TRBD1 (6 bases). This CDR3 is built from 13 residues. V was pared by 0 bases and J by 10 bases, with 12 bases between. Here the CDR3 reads CASSLAGGSGAFF. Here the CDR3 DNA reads TGTGCCAGCAGTTTAGCGGGGGGCTCTGGAGCTTTCTTT.

The CDR3 protein is CSAGRIRNEQFF. The CDR3, as DNA: TGCAGTGCTGGCCGTATCCGCAATGAGCAGTTCTTC. The chain is built from TRBV20-1 and TRBJ2-1; no definite D call. The CDR3 extends over 12 amino acids. The germline V gene has CDR1 DFQATT and CDR2 SNEGSKA (reference sequence). V was shortened by 5 bases and J by 6 bases, with 11 bases between the two germline ends.

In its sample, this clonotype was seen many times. The DNA for the CDR3 is TGTGCCAGCAGCTTAGGGTCGGGATCGTCCTACGAGCAGTACTTC. It yields the protein CASSLGSGSSYEQYF. This chain uses TRBV7-2 with TRBJ2-7, with D perhaps TRBD2 (5 bases). V was shortened by 1 base and J by 1 base, with 11 bases between the two germline ends. The CDR3 spans 15 residues. From germline, CDR1 is SGHTA and CDR2 FQGNSA.

The CDR3 here is CASSSGQLSSTDTQYF. The CDR3 DNA sequence: TGTGCCAGCAGCAGTGGACAGTTGTCTAGCACAGATACGCAGTATTTT. V usage is TRBV11-2 and J usage is TRBJ2-3; maybe TRBD1 (6 bases). In germline, CDR1 is SGHAT, CDR2 FQNNGV. The CDR3 extends over 16 amino acids. V lost 5 bases and J 0 bases, leaving 15 bases between the germline ends. Complete variable domain (other parts from reference TRBV11-2 and TRBJ2-3): EAGVAQSPRYKIIEKRQSVAFWCNPISGHATLYWYQQILGQGPKLLIQFQNNGVVDDSQLPKDRFSAERLKGVDSTLKIQPAKLEDSAVYLCASSSGQLSSTDTQYFGPGTRLTVL.

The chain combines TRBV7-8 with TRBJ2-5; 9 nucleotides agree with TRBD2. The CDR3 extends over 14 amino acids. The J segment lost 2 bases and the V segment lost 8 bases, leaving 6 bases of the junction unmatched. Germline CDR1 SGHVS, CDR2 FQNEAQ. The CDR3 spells CASRRLAEQETQYF. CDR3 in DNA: TGTGCCAGCCGCCGACTAGCGGAACAAGAGACCCAGTACTTC.